Below, one T cell receptor beta chain is given with its context. The antigen is undetermined. This specimen comes from a study of beta chain features in type 1 diabetes. Notes on the study in general: Type 1 diabetes patients showed a moderate but significant shortening of TCRB CDR3s in all four CD4+ subsets. Within patients, naive, central memory and Treg TCRB repertoires seemed more similar than within healthy donors.

Expressed TCRB transcripts were sequenced because the entire RNA isolate underwent reverse transcription. Mean read depth for naive, central memory and regulatory T cell samples was several million reads. This table comes from immunoSEQ multiplex PCR, and its TCRdb copy is limited to in-frame clones, with some not included. The sample has around 250,000 clones; about a fifth are singletons. Naive, central memory, regulatory and stem cell-like memory cells within the CD4+ compartment were sorted using CD45RO/CCR7/CD25/CD127/CD95/CD27. Trimming removed 3 bases at V and 5 bases at J, with 10 bases between. Germline CDR1 MRHNA, CDR2 SNTAGT. The CDR3 runs 13 residues.

The sample taken for sequencing was naive CD4+ T cells from blood. The V call is TRBV6-4, the J call TRBJ1-1; possibly TRBD1 for D (5 bases). The receptor was derived from a woman in her thirties or forties with type 1 diabetes. The CDR3 region has the DNA TGTGCCAGCAGTGAGTCGGGGGGGACTGAAGCTTTCTTT. It codes for CASSESGGTEAFF.